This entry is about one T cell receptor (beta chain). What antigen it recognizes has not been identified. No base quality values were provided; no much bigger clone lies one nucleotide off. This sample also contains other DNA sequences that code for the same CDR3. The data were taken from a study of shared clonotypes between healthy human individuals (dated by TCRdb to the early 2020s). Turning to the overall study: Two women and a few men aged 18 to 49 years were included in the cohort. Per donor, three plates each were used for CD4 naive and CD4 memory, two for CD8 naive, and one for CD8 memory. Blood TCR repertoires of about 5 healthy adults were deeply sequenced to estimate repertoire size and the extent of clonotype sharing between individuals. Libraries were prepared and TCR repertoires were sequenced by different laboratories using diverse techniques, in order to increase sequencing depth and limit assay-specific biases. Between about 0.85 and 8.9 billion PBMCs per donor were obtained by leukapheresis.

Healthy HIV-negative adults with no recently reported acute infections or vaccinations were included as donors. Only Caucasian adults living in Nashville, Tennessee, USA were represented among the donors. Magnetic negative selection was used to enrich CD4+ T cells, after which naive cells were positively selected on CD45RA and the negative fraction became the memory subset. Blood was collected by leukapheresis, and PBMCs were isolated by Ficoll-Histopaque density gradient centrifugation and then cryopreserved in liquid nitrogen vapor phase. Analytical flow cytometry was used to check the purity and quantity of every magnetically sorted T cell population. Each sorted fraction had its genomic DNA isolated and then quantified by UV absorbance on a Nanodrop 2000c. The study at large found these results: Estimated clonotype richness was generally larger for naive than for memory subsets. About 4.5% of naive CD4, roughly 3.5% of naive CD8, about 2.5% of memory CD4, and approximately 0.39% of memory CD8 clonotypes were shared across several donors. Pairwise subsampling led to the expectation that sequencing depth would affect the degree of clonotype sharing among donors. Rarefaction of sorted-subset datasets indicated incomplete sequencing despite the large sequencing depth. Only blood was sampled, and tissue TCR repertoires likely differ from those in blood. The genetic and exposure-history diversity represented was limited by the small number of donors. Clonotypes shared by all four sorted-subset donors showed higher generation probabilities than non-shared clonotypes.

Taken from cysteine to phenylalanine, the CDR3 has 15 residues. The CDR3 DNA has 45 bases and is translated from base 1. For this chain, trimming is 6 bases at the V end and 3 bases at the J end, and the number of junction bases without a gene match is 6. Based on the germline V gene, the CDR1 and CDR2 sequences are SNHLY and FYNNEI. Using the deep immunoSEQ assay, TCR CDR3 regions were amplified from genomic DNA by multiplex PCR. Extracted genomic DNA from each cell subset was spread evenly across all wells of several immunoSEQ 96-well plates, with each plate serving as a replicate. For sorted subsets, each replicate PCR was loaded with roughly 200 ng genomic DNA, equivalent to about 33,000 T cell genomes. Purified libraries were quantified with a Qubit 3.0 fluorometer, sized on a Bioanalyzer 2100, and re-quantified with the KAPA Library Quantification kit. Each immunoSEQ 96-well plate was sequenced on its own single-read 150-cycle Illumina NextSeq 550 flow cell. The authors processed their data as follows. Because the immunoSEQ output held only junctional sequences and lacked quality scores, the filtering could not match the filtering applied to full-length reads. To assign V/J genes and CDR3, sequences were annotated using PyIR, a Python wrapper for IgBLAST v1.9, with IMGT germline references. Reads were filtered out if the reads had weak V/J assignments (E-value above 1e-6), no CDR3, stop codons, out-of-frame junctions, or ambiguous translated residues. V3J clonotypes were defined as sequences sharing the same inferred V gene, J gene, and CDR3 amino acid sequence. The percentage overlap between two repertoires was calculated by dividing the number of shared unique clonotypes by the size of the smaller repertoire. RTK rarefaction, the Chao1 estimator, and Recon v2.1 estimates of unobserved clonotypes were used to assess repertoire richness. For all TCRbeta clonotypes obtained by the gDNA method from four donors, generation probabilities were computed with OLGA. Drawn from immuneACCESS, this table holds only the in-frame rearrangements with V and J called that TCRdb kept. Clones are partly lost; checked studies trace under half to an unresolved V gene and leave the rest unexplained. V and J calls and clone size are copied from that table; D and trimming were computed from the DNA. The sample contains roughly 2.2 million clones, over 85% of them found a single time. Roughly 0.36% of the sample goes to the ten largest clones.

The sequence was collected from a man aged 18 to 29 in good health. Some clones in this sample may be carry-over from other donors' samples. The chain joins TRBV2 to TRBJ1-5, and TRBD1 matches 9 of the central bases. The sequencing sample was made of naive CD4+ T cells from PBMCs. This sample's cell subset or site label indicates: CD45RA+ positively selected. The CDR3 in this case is CASRSGTGSNQPQHF. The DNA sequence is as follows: TGTGCCAGCAGATCCGGGACAGGGTCCAATCAGCCCCAGCATTTT.